Listed below are T cell receptor beta chains from one sample, sequenced in a study of control samples from healthy donors and cancer patients. Clones were sequenced by immunoSEQ multiplex PCR, and TCRdb holds only the in-frame ones, with some missing. Of about 410,000 clones listed, 90% are singletons. Sequenced sample: PBMCs. The receptor set was obtained from a man aged 35 to 55 with head and neck cancer. Each CDR3 is given with its conserved first and last residue. The order of the fields is J gene, V gene, CDR3 length, CDR3 protein.

TRBJ2-7 TRBV13 12 CASSLGSSEQYF
TRBJ2-7 TRBV28 13 CASSSGTLGEQYF
TRBJ1-6 TRBV5-4 15 CASSPTATFNSPLHF
TRBJ1-1 TRBV7-8 13 CASSPLQNTEAFF
TRBJ1-1 TRBV7-9 13 CASSLFMGAEAFF
TRBJ2-3 TRBV12-3/TRBV12-4 13 CASTGMTSGLKYF
TRBJ1-5 TRBV6-2/TRBV6-3 14 CASSYLGVNQPQHF
TRBJ1-6 TRBV6-5 12 CASSLRGSPLHF
TRBJ1-1 TRBV10-1 10 CASSDTEAFF
TRBJ1-2 TRBV9 12 CASSAGQYGYTF
TRBJ1-4 TRBV29-1 14 CSVGMTGGSEKLFF
TRBJ2-6 TRBV28 12 CASSVGANVLTF
TRBJ1-4 TRBV4-3 16 CASSQVKGAGNEKLFF
TRBJ2-7 TRBV7-3 16 CASSPYPREGPYEQYF
TRBJ1-6 TRBV7-8 15 CASSLFGVANSPLHF
TRBJ1-1 TRBV5-6 15 CASSLDEQVNTEAFF
TRBJ1-5 TRBV27 15 CASSRDTSYNQPQHF
TRBJ2-2 TRBV19 15 CASSVRQGATGELFF
TRBJ2-7 TRBV28 12 CASKAGGYEQYF
TRBJ2-7 TRBV18 13 CASSPLRGYEQYF
TRBJ1-2 TRBV18 14 CASSPGELDYGYTF
TRBJ1-1 TRBV2 15 CASPTLDRKNTEAFF
TRBJ2-2 TRBV2 13 CASTERREGELFF
TRBJ1-1 TRBV5-6 15 CASSLRQGTNTEAFF
TRBJ2-1 TRBV6-4 15 CASRGEASALNEQFF
TRBJ2-7 TRBV4-3 17 CASSQEMVDFVTYEQYF
TRBJ2-3 TRBV3-1/TRBV3-2 12 CASSQEWDTQYF
TRBJ1-4 TRBV5-1 15 CASSLGSESNEKLFF
TRBJ2-7 TRBV10-1 14 CANPGRRSSYEQYF
TRBJ1-6 TRBV9 15 CASGPRTAKNSPLHF
TRBJ2-7 TRBV13 13 CASSNGRGWEQYF
TRBJ1-1 TRBV19 13 CASAGTGATEAFF
TRBJ1-6 TRBV11-1 15 CASSLNDGGHSPLHF
TRBJ2-1 TRBV27 12 CASNLTPNEQFF
TRBJ2-2 TRBV7-3 16 CASSSGTSGNTGELFF
TRBJ2-7 TRBV3-1/TRBV3-2 15 CASSRRLAGGYEQYF
TRBJ2-7 TRBV5-4 16 CASSLATRSGSYEQYF
TRBJ2-3 TRBV5-5 15 CASSPTGNIGDTQYF
TRBJ1-1 TRBV6-5 13 CASSRWGNTEAFF
TRBJ2-2 TRBV11-3 12 CASQTGSGELFF
TRBJ1-1 TRBV9 14 CASSVVTRSTEAFF
TRBJ1-1 TRBV9 14 CASSAGMANTEAFF
TRBJ1-1 TRBV12-5 15 CASGLARWGNTEAFF
TRBJ1-1 TRBV10-2 14 CASSDPPGGTEAFF
TRBJ2-3 TRBV7-2 15 CASSGQGVGTDTQYF
TRBJ1-4 TRBV7-9 16 CASSSPAHRTNEKLFF
TRBJ1-2 TRBV7-3 13 CASSPTNNYGYTF